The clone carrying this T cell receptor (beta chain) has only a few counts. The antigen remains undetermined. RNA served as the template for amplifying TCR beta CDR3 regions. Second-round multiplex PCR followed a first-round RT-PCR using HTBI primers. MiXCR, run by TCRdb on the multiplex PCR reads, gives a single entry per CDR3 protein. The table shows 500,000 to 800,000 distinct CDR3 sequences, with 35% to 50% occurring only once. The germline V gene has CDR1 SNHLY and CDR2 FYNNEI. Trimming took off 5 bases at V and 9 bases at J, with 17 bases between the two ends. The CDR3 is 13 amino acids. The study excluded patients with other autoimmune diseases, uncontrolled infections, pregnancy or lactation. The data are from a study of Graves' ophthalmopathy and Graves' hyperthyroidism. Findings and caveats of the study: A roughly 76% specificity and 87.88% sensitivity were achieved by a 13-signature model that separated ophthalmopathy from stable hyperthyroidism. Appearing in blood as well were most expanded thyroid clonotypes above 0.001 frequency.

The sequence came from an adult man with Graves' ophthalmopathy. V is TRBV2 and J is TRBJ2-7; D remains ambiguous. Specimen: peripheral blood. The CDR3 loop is CASSRVPRIAQYF. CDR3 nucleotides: TGTGCCAGCAGTCGGGTCCCCCGAATTGCGCAGTACTTC.